Shown below are 31 T cell receptor beta chains from a single sample sequenced in a study of Ad26.COV2.S vaccination and SARS-CoV-2 variants. Sample treatment: about 20 received Ad26.COV2.S at low or high dose, single or two shots; about five received placebo; per-sample allocation not given. Sampling was performed 63 days after the first vaccine or placebo injection. The assay was immunoSEQ multiplex PCR, and TCRdb's table has in-frame clones only and misses some. In the table there are approximately 420,000 clones, around nine tenths of which are singletons. The sequencing used peripheral blood, collected in a trial of Ad26.COV2.S vaccine versus placebo. The receptor source for this set is a person aged 18 to 65 who received the Ad26.COV2.S COVID-19 vaccine or a placebo.

The chain uses TRBV4-3 and TRBJ2-1; 9 bases are a match to TRBD2. CDR1 is LGHNA and CDR2 is YSLEER in the germline V gene. The ends lost 0 bases at V and 5 bases at J; junction bases unmatched: 5. CDR3 length: 16 amino acids. The chain's CDR3 is CASSQDSSGGHNEQFF. In DNA form, the CDR3 reads TGCGCCAGCAGCCAAGATTCAAGCGGGGGGCACAATGAGCAGTTCTTC.

J is TRBJ2-3 and V is TRBV7-8; D may be TRBD1 (6 bases). The V end lost 3 bases, the J end lost 4 bases, and 11 bases lay between the germline ends. CDR3 length: 14 residues. From germline, CDR1 is SGHVS and CDR2 FQNEAQ. CDR3 protein: CASSLPGVPDTQYF. CDR3 sequence (DNA): TGTGCCAGCAGCTTGCCAGGGGTCCCAGATACGCAGTATTTT.

This chain uses TRBV27 with TRBJ2-7; 10 nucleotides agree with TRBD1. Per germline, CDR1 MNHEY and CDR2 SMNVEV (reference sequence). Trimming removed 2 bases from V and 3 bases from J; junction bases left unmatched: 10. The length of the CDR3 is 17 residues. CDR3 sequence (DNA): TGTGCCAGCAGTTTAAAACCCTCGACAGGGGGCGACTACGAGCAGTACTTC. Protein sequence: CASSLKPSTGGDYEQYF.

The J gene is TRBJ2-5, the V gene TRBV3-1 (or the pseudogene TRBV3-2); tentatively, D is TRBD1 (5 bases). The CDR3 length is 15 residues. From germline, CDR1 is LGHDT and CDR2 YNNKEL (reference sequence). Trimming took 0 bases from V and 1 from J, leaving 9 bases between them. CDR3 residues: CASSQEQARQETQYF. The CDR3 region has the DNA TGTGCCAGCAGCCAAGAACAGGCCCGCCAAGAGACCCAGTACTTC.

V and J are TRBV11-2 and TRBJ2-5; D is possibly TRBD1 or TRBD2 (5 bases each). Per the germline V gene, CDR1 is SGHAT and CDR2 is FQNNGV. V shed 5 bases and J shed 5 bases, with 9 bases lying between them. The CDR3 length is 12 residues. As DNA, the CDR3 is TGTGCCAGCAGCATCGAGGGGGAGACCCAGTACTTC. As protein: CASSIEGETQYF.

For this clone: This CDR3 is also generated by other DNA sequences in the sample. The rearrangement uses TRBV7-2 and TRBJ2-5, with D possibly being TRBD2 (5 bases). Germline V lookup: CDR1 SGHTA, CDR2 FQGNSA. The CDR3 spans 13 residues. Trimming removed 5 bases from V and 1 base from J, with 8 bases in between. CDR3 loop: CASSPLVQETQYF. CDR3 bases: TGTGCCAGCAGCCCACTAGTCCAAGAGACCCAGTACTTC.

This clone was seen a single time. The chain links TRBV18 to TRBJ2-5; no clear D. Germline V gene lookup returns CDR1 KGHSH and CDR2 LQKENI. CDR3 size: 15 residues. V dropped 1 base and J dropped 2 bases, with 11 bases sitting between them. The CDR3 is CASSPQARGQETQYF. CDR3 bases: TGTGCCAGCTCACCACAGGCCCGAGGACAAGAGACCCAGTACTTC.

The rearrangement links TRBV12-3 or TRBV12-4 to TRBJ1-1; no firm D call. Trimming shortened V by 2 bases and J by 1 base, and 5 bases separated the two germline ends. CDR3 length equals 13 residues. CDR3 sequence: CASSLRQNTEAFF. The CDR3 DNA is TGTGCCAGCAGTTTACGTCAGAACACTGAAGCTTTCTTT.

The genes are TRBV18 and TRBJ2-3; 9 bases align to TRBD1. CDR3 size: 15 residues. CDR1 and CDR2 from the germline V gene are KGHSH and LQKENI. V was pared by 10 bases and J by 1 base, with 9 bases of the junction left unmatched. CDR3 sequence: CATHTGQGGTDTQYF. The CDR3 region has the DNA TGTGCCACCCACACGGGACAGGGAGGCACAGATACGCAGTATTTT.

The CDR3 loop is CASSDGRQFF. CDR3 coding DNA: TGTGCCAGCAGCGACGGGCGACAGTTCTTC. The V call is TRBV11-2, the J call TRBJ2-1; D remains unclear. CDR3 length equals 10 residues. With 5 bases removed from V and 13 bases from J, the gap between germline ends came to 9 bases. The germline gives CDR1 SGHAT, CDR2 FQNNGV.

The chain links TRBV7-9 to TRBJ2-1; D may be TRBD1 (7 bases). Germline values: CDR1 SEHNR, CDR2 FQNEAQ (reference sequence). The length of the CDR3 is 16 residues. The ends were cut back, 1 base at V and 2 bases at J, with 12 bases in the middle. The CDR3 DNA follows: TGTGCCAGCAGCTTAGGGGGGGACAGAACCTACAATGAGCAGTTCTTC. It yields the protein CASSLGGDRTYNEQFF.

This chain links TRBV14 with TRBJ1-6; D remains ambiguous. The V gene lost 2 bases and the J gene lost 10 bases, with 18 bases spanning the gap. The CDR3 contains 16 residues. The V gene's germline CDR1 is SGHDN and CDR2 FVKESK. CDR3 sequence: CASSQTLRWGDSPLHF. The CDR3 nucleotides are TGTGCCAGCAGCCAAACCCTCCGTTGGGGAGACTCACCCCTCCACTTT. The variable domain in full, completed from reference TRBV14 and TRBJ1-6, reads EAGVTQFPSHSVIEKGQTVTLRCDPISGHDNLYWYRRVMGKEIKFLLHFVKESKQDESGMPNNRFLAERTGGTYSTLKVQPAELEDSGVYFCASSQTLRWGDSPLHFGNGTRLTVT.

The genes are TRBV30 and TRBJ2-3, with D hard to call. This CDR3 spans 13 amino acids. V dropped 5 bases and J dropped 2 bases, with 11 bases sitting between them. Per germline, CDR1 GTSNPN and CDR2 SVGIG (reference sequence). Here the CDR3 DNA reads TGTGCCTGGGCACCAAGGCCCACAGATACGCAGTATTTT. It yields the protein CAWAPRPTDTQYF.

This clone was counted once. The V and J genes are TRBV4-3 and TRBJ2-7, with unresolved D. The length of the CDR3 is 15 residues. Per the germline V gene, CDR1 is LGHNA and CDR2 is YSLEER. Trimming pared 0 bases from V and 4 bases from J, leaving 13 bases between. Here the CDR3 DNA reads TGCGCCAGCAGCCAAGATAGGTCTACCGGGTACGAGCAGTACTTC. This sequence encodes CASSQDRSTGYEQYF.

The J gene is TRBJ2-3, the V gene TRBV15; 13 bases match TRBD2. Germline V gene sequence: CDR1 LNHNV, CDR2 YYDKDF (reference sequence). Unmatched junction bases numbered 12, after V lost 5 bases and J lost 7 bases. The CDR3 extends over 17 amino acids. This CDR3 reads CATSFRGLAGDRYTQYF. In DNA form, the CDR3 reads TGTGCCACCAGCTTCCGAGGACTAGCGGGGGACAGGTATACGCAGTATTTT.

A remark on this clone: This clone may be a read error of a much larger clone one base away. This chain uses TRBV27 with TRBJ1-6; perhaps TRBD1 as D (6 bases). The CDR3 has 13 amino acids. Trimming cost V 5 bases and J 4 bases, with 6 bases left between them. CDR1 is MNHEY, CDR2 SMNVEV, per germline (reference sequence). CDR3 nucleotides: TGTGCCAGCAGTACAGGGTATAATTCACCCCTCCACTTT. This sequence encodes CASSTGYNSPLHF.

V and J are TRBV19 and TRBJ2-1; TRBD1 agrees at 7 bases. J gave up 15 bases and V 6 bases, and 11 bases lay outside the gene matches. The CDR3 is made up of 12 amino acids. From germline, CDR1 is LNHDA and CDR2 SQIVND (reference sequence). The DNA of the CDR3 is TGTGCCAGTAGCCAAAGGGACAGACACAGGTTCTTC. Its protein is CASSQRDRHRFF.

The chain links TRBV14 to TRBJ1-6; the D is unclear. This CDR3 comprises 14 residues. CDR1 and CDR2 from the germline V gene are SGHDN and FVKESK. V lost 3 bases and J lost 8, with 11 bases in between. CDR3 nucleotides: TGTGCCAGCAGCCACGGACGGGGTGATTCACCCCTCCACTTT. Its translation is CASSHGRGDSPLHF.

The sample holds one count of this clone. This chain joins TRBV27 and TRBJ2-1; the D call may be TRBD1 or TRBD2 (5 bases each). Between the trimmed V and J ends, which lost 10 bases and 9 bases, there was a span of 16 bases. This CDR3 comprises 12 residues. Germline values: CDR1 MNHEY, CDR2 SMNVEV (reference sequence). The CDR3 is CATPGRLGEQFF. CDR3 bases: TGTGCCACCCCGGGACGTCTAGGTGAGCAGTTCTTC.

The CDR3 protein is CASSSASSGNTIYF. The CDR3 DNA follows: TGTGCCAGCAGCTCGGCGAGCAGCGGAAACACCATATATTTT. The rearrangement links TRBV7-9 to TRBJ1-3; no definite D call. The CDR3 contains 14 residues. Germline V gives CDR1 SEHNR, CDR2 FQNEAQ (reference sequence). V dropped 4 bases and J dropped 4 bases, with 11 bases sitting between them.

The table lists this clone with a count of one. The CDR3 DNA follows: TGCGCCAGCAGCCAAGATAACGGGCCTTACAATGAGCAGTTCTTC. Protein product: CASSQDNGPYNEQFF. This sequence joins TRBV4-3 and TRBJ2-1; D ambiguous. Germline assignment: CDR1 LGHNA and CDR2 YSLEER. This CDR3 spans 15 amino acids. V was shortened by 0 bases and J by 4 bases, with 10 bases between the two germline ends.

This chain joins TRBV19 and TRBJ1-6; 7 nucleotides match TRBD1. CDR3 length: 15 residues. Trimming cost V 6 bases and J 7 bases; bases outside gene matches: 9. Germline CDR1 is LNHDA and CDR2 is SQIVND (reference sequence). The CDR3 sequence is CASSWDSSMNSPLHF. The CDR3 DNA follows: TGTGCCAGTAGCTGGGACAGTTCGATGAATTCACCCCTCCACTTT.

V is TRBV5-5 and J is TRBJ1-6; 7 nucleotides agree with TRBD1. The J segment lost 10 bases and the V segment lost 4 bases, leaving 8 bases of the junction unmatched. CDR1 is SGHKS, CDR2 YYEKEE, per germline (reference sequence). The CDR3 has 14 residues. The CDR3 here is CASSQNRGESPLHF. The CDR3 DNA reads TGTGCCAGCAGCCAGAACAGGGGCGAATCACCCCTCCACTTT.

The V gene is TRBV30, the J gene TRBJ2-2; D is possibly TRBD1 or TRBD2 (5 bases each). Germline assignment: CDR1 GTSNPN and CDR2 SVGIG (reference sequence). The CDR3 spans 14 residues. V lost 6 bases, J lost 7 bases, and 18 bases lay in between. Here the CDR3 DNA reads TGTGCCTGTCCCCTGAGGGGAAATGACGGGGAGCTGTTTTTT. Amino acids: CACPLRGNDGELFF.

The chain couples TRBV6-2 or TRBV6-3 to TRBJ2-4; the match to TRBD1 covers 11 bases. Germline-derived CDR1 and CDR2 are MNHEY and SVGEGT. The CDR3 runs 16 residues. The V segment lost 5 bases and the J segment 2 bases; nucleotides outside the gene matches: 5. The CDR3 DNA reads as TGTGCCAGCAGTCACGGGACAGGGGGATCCAAAAACATTCAGTACTTC. As protein: CASSHGTGGSKNIQYF.

This chain connects TRBV24-1 to TRBJ1-5; no firm D call. This CDR3 has 11 amino acids. The V end lost 10 bases, the J end lost 5 bases, and 8 bases lay between the germline ends. Looked up from germline, CDR1 is KGHDR and CDR2 is SFDVKD. CDR3 nucleotides: TGTGCCACGGGGAGGGATCAGCCCCAGCATTTT. Residues: CATGRDQPQHF.

The chain combines TRBV5-6 with TRBJ2-5; 13 bases align to TRBD2. Per germline, CDR1 SGHDT and CDR2 YYEEEE. After removal of 1 base from V and 0 bases from J, the junction contained 6 bases not matched to a gene. CDR3 length: 18 residues. CDR3 DNA: TGTGCCAGCAGCTTGCGGGGACTAGCGGGGAGGTACCAAGAGACCCAGTACTTC. Encoded protein: CASSLRGLAGRYQETQYF.

This clone has a single count. The chain has TRBV4-3 and TRBJ2-1; 11 bases match TRBD1. This CDR3 is built from 18 residues. Germline CDR1 LGHNA, CDR2 YSLEER. V shed 1 base and J 6 bases; nucleotides not matched to a gene: 11. CDR3 protein: CASSQGGTGGLRANEQFF. The CDR3 DNA follows: TGCGCCAGCAGCCAAGGGGGGACAGGGGGGTTGCGAGCCAATGAGCAGTTCTTC.

This chain joins TRBV3-1 (or the pseudogene TRBV3-2) and TRBJ1-5; no definite D call. The germline V gene has CDR1 LGHDT and CDR2 YNNKEL (reference sequence). V was clipped by 1 base and J by 0 bases, with 13 bases between them. The CDR3 extends over 17 amino acids. The CDR3: CASSQGVQLHSNQPQHF. DNA of the CDR3: TGTGCCAGCAGCCAAGGGGTACAGTTACATAGCAATCAGCCCCAGCATTTT.

The chain joins TRBV4-2 to TRBJ2-5; 8 bases match TRBD2. CDR3 length: 16 amino acids. V was clipped by 2 bases and J by 3 bases; unmatched bases: 8. Germline lookup yields CDR1 LGHNA and CDR2 YNFKEQ. The CDR3 nucleotides are TGTGCCAGCAGCCAACAACTTGAGCGGGGGAAAGAGACCCAGTACTTC. Translation: CASSQQLERGKETQYF.

This rearrangement joins TRBV6-6 to TRBJ2-1; D perhaps matches TRBD2 (6 bases). The CDR3 has 11 amino acids. V lost 11 bases and J lost 10, with 15 bases in between. Germline-derived CDR1 and CDR2 are MNHNY and SVGAGI (reference sequence). DNA of the CDR3: TGTGCCTCCACCCGGGGGATAGAGCAGTTCTTC. This encodes CASTRGIEQFF.